The clone carrying this T cell receptor (beta chain) occurred a few times. The CDR3 is 14 amino acids. Germline loops: CDR1 SGHTS, CDR2 YDEGEE. V was pared by 1 base and J by 8 bases, with 15 bases between. The entry originates in a study of blood T cell repertoires in COVID-19. Study in general: Samples of COVID-19 (acute and convalescent) were obtained from the United States, Italy and Spain. PBMCs, B-cell-depleted T cells, or T cells were the source of the cDNA or gDNA that made up the material.

Only in-frame clones appear in the TCRdb table, and some are missing; sequencing was by immunoSEQ multiplex PCR. Of around 130,000 clones in the sample, about 89% were seen once. Sample: peripheral blood. The rearrangement joins TRBV5-8 to TRBJ1-2, with D possibly matching TRBD1 (5 bases). The clonotype comes from a woman aged 60-70 years with acute or convalescent COVID-19. The CDR3 nucleotides read TGTGCCAGCAGCTTGAAAAAGGGGCGAAGCGGCTACACCTTC. Amino acid sequence: CASSLKKGRSGYTF. Filled out from reference TRBV5-8 and TRBJ1-2, the complete variable domain reads EAGVTQSPTHLIKTRGQQATLRCSPISGHTSVYWYQQALGLGLQFLLWYDEGEERNRGNFPPRFSGRQFPNYSSELNVNALELEDSALYLCASSLKKGRSGYTFGSGTRLTVV.